Presented here are 21 T cell receptor beta chains from one specimen sequenced in a study of blood T cell repertoires in COVID-19. Assay used: immunoSEQ multiplex PCR; TCRdb lists only in-frame clones, some missing. The repertoire includes about 110,000 clones, just over 90% of them detected once, and approximately 1.2% sits in the top ten. Input material: peripheral blood. These receptors all come from a woman in her twenties or thirties with acute or convalescent COVID-19.

Remarks on this clone: Other nucleotide sequences in the sample specify the same CDR3. The chain joins TRBV29-1 to TRBJ1-2, with 8 nucleotides matching TRBD1. The germline V gene encodes CDR1 SQVTM and CDR2 ANQGSEA. The CDR3 covers 12 residues. V dropped 4 bases and J dropped 2; count of bases not matched to a gene: 0. The CDR3 DNA reads as TGCAGCGTTGCAGGGGGCAACTATGGCTACACCTTC. Its translation is CSVAGGNYGYTF. Based on the CDR3 plus reference TRBV29-1 and TRBJ1-2, the full variable domain is SAVISQKPSRDICQRGTSLTIQCQVDSQVTMMFWYRQQPGQSLTLIATANQGSEATYESGFVIDKFPISRPNLTFSTLTVSNMSPEDSSIYLCSVAGGNYGYTFGSGTRLTVV.

This clone has only a few counts. This rearrangement joins TRBV30 to TRBJ2-7; 9 bases line up with TRBD2. Per germline, CDR1 GTSNPN and CDR2 SVGIG (reference sequence). This CDR3 has 11 amino acids. J lost 11 bases, V lost 0 bases, and 2 bases had no gene match. CDR3 sequence reads: CAWSVGLAKYF. The CDR3 DNA reads as TGTGCCTGGAGTGTGGGACTAGCTAAGTACTTC. The whole variable domain, filled in from reference TRBV30 and TRBJ2-7, reads SQTIHQWPATLVQPVGSPLSLECTVEGTSNPNLYWYRQAAGRGLQLLFYSVGIGQISSEVPQNLSASRPQDRQFILSSKKLLLSDSGFYLCAWSVGLAKYFGPGTRLTVT.

This clone was seen once. The J gene is TRBJ2-7, the V gene TRBV13; D unclear. The CDR3 runs 13 residues. V lost 4 bases, J lost 4 bases, and 11 bases lay in between. The germline gives CDR1 PRHDT, CDR2 FYEKMQ (reference sequence). The CDR3 DNA follows: TGTGCCAGCAGCTCCTACCGGAGTTACGAGCAGTACTTC. The encoded protein is CASSSYRSYEQYF.

The genes are TRBV19 and TRBJ2-3, with TRBD1 identical over 7 bases. This CDR3 has 21 amino acids. The germline gives CDR1 LNHDA, CDR2 SQIVND (reference sequence). J gave up 2 bases and V 0 bases, and 20 bases lay outside the gene matches. The CDR3 nucleotides read TGTGCCAGTAGTATAGATTCCCTTTTTATACGCCGGGACAGACCCACAGATACGCAGTATTTT. Protein: CASSIDSLFIRRDRPTDTQYF.

This clone was recorded only once. The chain uses TRBV7-8 and TRBJ1-5; tentative D call: TRBD1 (5 bases). Germline V gene data show CDR1 as SGHVS and CDR2 as FQNEAQ. V lost 5 bases, J lost 6 bases, and 14 bases lay in between. The length of the CDR3 is 14 residues. CDR3 residues: CASSLGGASQPQHF. CDR3 sequence (DNA): TGTGCCAGCAGCCTGGGGGGAGCCAGTCAGCCCCAGCATTTT.

This rearrangement joins TRBV7-2 to TRBJ2-7, with D possibly TRBD2 on 5 matching bases. The germline CDR1 and CDR2 sequences are SGHTA and FQGNSA. The ends were cut back, 1 base at V and 0 bases at J, with 7 bases in the middle. CDR3 length: 14 amino acids. Written as DNA, the CDR3 is TGTGCCAGCAGCTTAGTCGACTACTCCTACGAGCAGTACTTC. Translation gives CASSLVDYSYEQYF.

This clone has only a few counts. J is TRBJ2-1 and V is TRBV7-6; the match to TRBD1 covers 10 bases. Germline V gene data show CDR1 as SGHVS and CDR2 as FNYEAQ. V was clipped by 4 bases and J by 7 bases; unmatched bases: 4. This CDR3 is built from 14 residues. The CDR3 nucleotides are TGTGCCAGCAGCTCGGGGGGACAGGGGAATGAGCAGTTCTTC. Translation: CASSSGGQGNEQFF.

The CDR3 spells CASSYVRSNQPQHF. As DNA, the CDR3 is TGTGCCAGCAGCTACGTCAGAAGCAATCAGCCCCAGCATTTT. The genes are TRBV5-5 and TRBJ1-5; D is uncertain. V was cut by 3 bases and J by 1 base, with 8 bases left in between. Germline V gene data show CDR1 as SGHKS and CDR2 as YYEKEE (reference sequence). This CDR3 has 14 residues.

The gene calls are TRBV28 and TRBJ1-1; D is unclear. This CDR3 is 13 amino acids long. V was shortened by 2 bases and J by 0 bases, with 4 bases between the two germline ends. CDR1 and CDR2 from the germline V gene are MDHEN and SYDVKM. The CDR3 here is CASSLPVNTEAFF. The CDR3 nucleotides are TGTGCCAGCAGTTTACCAGTGAACACTGAAGCTTTCTTT.

The table lists this clone with a few counts. The CDR3 sequence is CASSPRRQGEGYTF. The CDR3 bases are TGTGCCAGCTCACCAAGAAGGCAGGGCGAGGGCTACACCTTC. This chain uses TRBV18 with TRBJ1-2; D is possibly TRBD1 (5 bases). The V gene lost 2 bases and the J gene lost 8 bases, with 15 bases spanning the gap. This CDR3 comprises 14 residues. Germline values: CDR1 KGHSH, CDR2 LQKENI. Full variable domain (missing parts from reference TRBV18 and TRBJ1-2): NAGVMQNPRHLVRRRGQEARLRCSPMKGHSHVYWYRQLPEEGLKFMVYLQKENIIDESGMPKERFSAEFPKEGPSILRIQQVVRGDSAAYFCASSPRRQGEGYTFGSGTRLTVV.

The chain combines TRBV30 with TRBJ1-6; D ambiguous. CDR1 and CDR2 from the germline V gene are GTSNPN and SVGIG (reference sequence). The V end was cut by 4 bases, the J end by 3 bases, with 4 bases between. There are 12 residues in the CDR3. The CDR3 DNA reads as TGTGCCTGGAAATACTATAATTCACCCCTCCACTTT. This codes for CAWKYYNSPLHF.

This clone occurred once. V gene TRBV9 combines with J gene TRBJ1-1; D gene ambiguous. Between the trimmed V and J ends, which lost 3 bases and 1 base, there was a span of 10 bases. This CDR3 spans 14 amino acids. The V gene's germline CDR1 is SGDLS and CDR2 YYNGEE. The CDR3 DNA is TGTGCCAGCAGCGGAAAAGACAAGAACACTGAAGCTTTCTTT. Protein: CASSGKDKNTEAFF.

The rearrangement joins TRBV14 to TRBJ1-1; 8 nucleotides line up with TRBD1. The CDR3 has 16 residues. The V and J ends lost 4 bases and 0 bases, in that order; junction bases with no gene match: 7. Per germline, CDR1 SGHDN and CDR2 FVKESK. The DNA of the CDR3 is TGTGCCAGCAGCCTAGGACAGGGATTCATGAACACTGAAGCTTTCTTT. It is translated as CASSLGQGFMNTEAFF.

Only one count was recorded for this clone. CDR3 DNA: TGTGCCAGCAGCTTAGGGCAGGCCACAACTAGTCCCTACGAGCAGTACTTC. Its protein product is CASSLGQATTSPYEQYF. The chain recombines TRBV7-6 with TRBJ2-7; a weak D match, TRBD2 (5 bases). The CDR3 runs to 17 residues. CDR1 and CDR2 (germline): SGHVS, FNYEAQ. V lost 1 base to trimming and J lost 2 bases, with 18 bases between them.

The chain links TRBV9 to TRBJ2-7, with D possibly matching TRBD1 (6 bases). Germline V gene sequence: CDR1 SGDLS, CDR2 YYNGEE. Trimming removed 4 bases at V and 4 bases at J, with 12 bases between. The CDR3 totals 13 residues. DNA of the CDR3: TGTGCCAGCAGCATTCAACAGGGTTACGAGCAGTACTTC. Its translation: CASSIQQGYEQYF.

The V gene is TRBV5-1, the J gene TRBJ1-1; D gene unclear. Germline-derived CDR1 and CDR2 are SGHRS and YFSETQ. The CDR3 loop spans 15 amino acids. V was shortened by 0 bases and J by 1 base, with 10 bases between the two germline ends. The CDR3 region is CASSLEIGENTEAFF. The CDR3 DNA follows: TGCGCCAGCAGCTTGGAGATCGGAGAGAACACTGAAGCTTTCTTT.

The chain combines TRBV4-1 with TRBJ2-1, with 12 positions matching TRBD1. Germline V gene data show CDR1 as MGHRA and CDR2 as YSYEKL. The CDR3 is 15 amino acids. V was clipped by 5 bases and J by 6 bases; unmatched bases: 5. The CDR3 is CASSVGQGAGNEQFF. In DNA, the CDR3 is TGCGCCAGCAGCGTGGGACAGGGGGCCGGCAATGAGCAGTTCTTC.

This clone has just a few counts. The chain carries TRBV7-9 and TRBJ2-1, with D possibly being TRBD2 (5 bases). Germline CDR1 reads SEHNR; CDR2 reads FQNEAQ (reference sequence). This CDR3 comprises 12 residues. Trimming shortened V by 5 bases and J by 8 bases, and 10 bases separated the two germline ends. CDR3 coding DNA: TGTGCCAGCAGCAGAGGGAGAGATGAGCAGTTCTTC. Protein sequence: CASSRGRDEQFF.

In DNA form, the CDR3 reads TGTGCCTGGAAGGAGAGTTCACCCCTCCACTTT. This encodes CAWKESSPLHF. The V gene is TRBV30, the J gene TRBJ1-6; no definite D call. The CDR3 sequence is 11 residues long. The germline gives CDR1 GTSNPN, CDR2 SVGIG (reference sequence). Trimming removed 4 bases at V and 9 bases at J, with 7 bases between.

This chain uses TRBV6-2 or TRBV6-3 with TRBJ2-1, with D maybe TRBD2 (6 bases). The CDR3 runs 14 residues. Deletions cut 4 bases from V and 1 base from J, with 8 bases between. From germline, CDR1 is MNHEY and CDR2 SVGEGT. The CDR3 region is CASSLEGSYNEQFF. CDR3 nucleotides: TGTGCCAGCAGTTTGGAGGGTTCCTACAATGAGCAGTTCTTC.

CDR3 region: CASSLMGGSNTEAFF. The CDR3 nucleotides read TGTGCCAGCAGTTTAATGGGGGGATCGAACACTGAAGCTTTCTTT. The chain is built from TRBV27 and TRBJ1-1; D is perhaps TRBD1 (5 bases). V gave up 2 bases and J gave up 1 base, with 11 bases separating them. Germline V gene lookup returns CDR1 MNHEY and CDR2 SMNVEV (reference sequence). This CDR3 has 15 residues.